The entry below describes one TCR beta chain. The specificity of this receptor is unknown. No base quality values were provided; no much bigger clone lies one nucleotide off. Ficoll-Paque density gradient centrifugation was used to isolate PBMCs. This sample stems from a study of T-cell memory formation after mild COVID-19 (dated by TCRdb to about 2021). Context from the whole study: TCR sequence clusters from the two donors were found to be largely donor specific. Longitudinal TCRalpha and TCRbeta repertoire sequencing tracked T-cell clones expanding and contracting after mild COVID-19 in a couple of donors. The cohort was made up of two young adult volunteers, one female and one male, who were previously healthy. On the study overall, not on this receptor specifically: Contracting CD4+ clones turned up mainly in the CM and EM memory subsets, whereas EMRA was where CD8+ clones were enriched. Only a couple of mild cases were covered in the study, and larger cohorts including severe cases with pre-infection samples were considered necessary. SARS-CoV-2 specificity was not confirmed for the second-wave clones peaking on day 37. Balanced CD4/CD8 phenotypes were observed for clones contracting from day 15 to 85, whereas a bias towards CD4+ was observed for a second wave of clones expanding from day 15 to 37. The detection of some responding clones in pre-infection memory suggests that pre-existing cross-reactive memory T cells joined the SARS-CoV-2 response.

Including cysteine and phenylalanine, the CDR3 has 12 amino acids. The retained sequence is limited to the CDR3, 36 bases, with the frame set at the first base. Cut back by 5 bases and 4 bases, the V and J ends lie 8 bases apart. CDR1 is given as LNHDA and CDR2 as SQIVND, both from the germline V gene (reference sequence). The listed sequencing device is Illumina NovaSeq 6000. Using 5'RACE with constant-segment primers, TCRalpha and TCRbeta cDNA libraries were constructed, with sample barcodes and unique molecular identifiers added in the process. Trizol reagent was used to extract RNA from every sample. Libraries were amplified in two PCR steps, with a second sample barcode and Illumina TruSeq adapters added in the second step. Sequencing of the libraries was done on an Illumina NovaSeq, producing 2 x 150 bp paired-end reads. As for the authors' bioinformatics: With migec v1.2.7, reads were demultiplexed and then collapsed into UMI-guided consensus sequences. Using mixcr v2.1.11, the UMI consensuses were aligned to TRA and TRB V and J templates and assembled into clonotypes. Clonotypes were classified as expanded or contracted when called significant by both edgeR and NoisET, with noise models trained on biological replicates. For edgeR calls, the thresholds were a false discovery rate-adjusted p below 0.01 and a log2 fold-change of 1. As an exploratory analysis of dynamics, max-normalized trajectories of the 1000 most abundant clonotypes were examined by PCA with hierarchical clustering. Separately sequenced CD4+ and CD8+ repertoires were used to assign a CD4 or CD8 phenotype to each responding clone. The public reads were reprocessed in TCRdb via fastp at Q25 and MiXCR, keeping in-frame beta chains. One record per CDR3 amino acid sequence lists the most common genes and DNA. The V and J calls shown here were made by TCRdb, not taken from the authors' results. In this sample the table shows hundreds of thousands of distinct CDR3 sequences, approximately 19% of which occur a single time. Of the sample, around 20% falls within the top ten clones.

The TCR originated in a man in his late teens or twenties who had mild COVID-19 (a few samples of this study predate the infection). The sample titles of this study are shuffled in the database, so cell type and time point are left out; the donor was told from shared clones. The sequence joins TRBV19 to TRBJ1-2; the D segment cannot be called with confidence. Sample: PBMCs or a T cell subset sorted from them (not recorded which). The base sequence is TGTGCCAGTAGTCCAGACTTCTATGGCTACACCTTC. It encodes CASSPDFYGYTF.